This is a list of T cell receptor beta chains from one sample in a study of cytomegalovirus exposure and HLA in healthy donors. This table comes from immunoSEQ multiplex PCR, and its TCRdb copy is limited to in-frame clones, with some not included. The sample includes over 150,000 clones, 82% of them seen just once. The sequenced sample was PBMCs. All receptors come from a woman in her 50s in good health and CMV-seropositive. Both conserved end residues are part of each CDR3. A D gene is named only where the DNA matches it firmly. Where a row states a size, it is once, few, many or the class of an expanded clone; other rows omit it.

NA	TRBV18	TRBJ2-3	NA	CASSPPVGRTDTQYF	TGTGCCAGCTCACCACCGGTGGGGCGCACAGATACGCAGTATTTT
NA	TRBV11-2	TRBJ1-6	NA	CASRPRSGYSPLHF	TGTGCCAGCAGGCCCCGGAGTGGGTATTCACCCCTCCACTTT
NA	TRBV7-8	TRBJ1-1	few	CASSASQGYTEAFF	TGTGCCAGCAGCGCATCCCAGGGTTACACTGAAGCTTTCTTT
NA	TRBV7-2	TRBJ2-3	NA	CASSPDWRGGTDTQYF	TGTGCCAGCAGCCCTGACTGGCGGGGAGGAACAGATACGCAGTATTTT
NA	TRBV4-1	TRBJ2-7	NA	CASSSGAGYEQYF	TGCGCCAGCAGTAGTGGGGCCGGGTACGAGCAGTACTTC
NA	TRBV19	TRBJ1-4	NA	CASSIEGRGSEKLFF	TGTGCCAGTAGTATAGAGGGCAGGGGCAGTGAAAAACTGTTTTTT
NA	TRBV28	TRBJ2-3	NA	CASARQGGDTQYF	TGTGCCAGTGCCAGGCAGGGAGGAGATACGCAGTATTTT
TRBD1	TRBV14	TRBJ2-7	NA	CASSQGGQSYEQYF	TGTGCCAGCAGCCAAGGGGGACAGTCCTACGAGCAGTACTTC
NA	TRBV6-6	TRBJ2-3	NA	CASSYADSTDTQYF	TGTGCCAGCAGTTACGCGGATAGCACAGATACGCAGTATTTT
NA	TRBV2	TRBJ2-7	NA	CASMGRMSYEQYF	TGTGCCAGCATGGGCCGGATGTCCTACGAGCAGTACTTC
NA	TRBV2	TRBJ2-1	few	CASSGLGDEQFF	TGTGCCAGCAGTGGGTTGGGAGACGAGCAGTTCTTC
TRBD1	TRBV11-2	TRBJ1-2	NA	CASSPMTGENGYTF	TGTGCCAGCAGCCCCATGACAGGGGAGAATGGCTACACCTTC
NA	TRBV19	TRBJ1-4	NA	CASSLSGGINEKLFF	TGTGCCAGTTCCCTAAGCGGGGGAATTAATGAAAAACTGTTTTTT
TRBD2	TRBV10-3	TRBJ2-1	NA	CAIRKTSGYNEQFF	TGTGCCATCCGAAAGACTAGCGGATACAATGAGCAGTTCTTC
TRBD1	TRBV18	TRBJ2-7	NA	CASSPAQGVHEQYF	TGTGCCAGCTCACCGGCTCAGGGGGTTCACGAGCAGTACTTC
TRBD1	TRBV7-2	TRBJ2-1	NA	CASSLGQGGINEQFF	TGTGCCAGCAGCCTCGGACAGGGAGGTATTAATGAGCAGTTCTTC
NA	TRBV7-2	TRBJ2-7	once	CASSLLVEQYF	TGTGCCAGCAGCTTACTTGTCGAGCAGTACTTC
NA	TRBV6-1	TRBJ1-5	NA	CASSEAPGGDQPQHF	TGTGCCAGCAGTGAAGCGCCGGGGGGAGATCAGCCCCAGCATTTT
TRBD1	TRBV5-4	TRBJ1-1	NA	CASSLTGVGNTEAFF	TGTGCCAGCAGCTTGACAGGGGTTGGGAACACTGAAGCTTTCTTT
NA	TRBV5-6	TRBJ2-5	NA	CASSRAGGETQYF	TGTGCCAGCAGCCGCGCTGGCGGAGAGACCCAGTACTTC
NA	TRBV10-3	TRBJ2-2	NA	CAIGGRGTGELFF	TGTGCCATCGGCGGCAGGGGCACCGGGGAGCTGTTTTTT
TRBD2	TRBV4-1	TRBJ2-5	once	CASSQTILAGGGVTQYF	TGCGCCAGCAGCCAGACAATCTTAGCGGGGGGAGGGGTGACCCAGTACTTC
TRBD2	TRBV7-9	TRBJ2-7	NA	CASSFAGGLGEQYF	TGTGCCAGCAGCTTCGCGGGGGGGCTAGGCGAGCAGTACTTC
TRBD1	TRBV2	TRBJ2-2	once	CASSEALQRDRDNGELFF	TGTGCCAGCAGTGAAGCGCTTCAAAGGGACAGGGATAACGGGGAGCTGTTTTTT
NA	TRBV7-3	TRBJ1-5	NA	CASSSGIDQPQHF	TGTGCCAGCAGCTCCGGGATCGATCAGCCCCAGCATTTT
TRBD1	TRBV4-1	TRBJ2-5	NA	CASSQDRSGGNSKTQYF	TGCGCCAGCAGCCAAGATCGGTCAGGGGGAAATTCCAAAACCCAGTACTTC
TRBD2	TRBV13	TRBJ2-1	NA	CASSPTRTSGRVEQFF	TGTGCCAGCAGCCCTACTAGGACTAGCGGGAGGGTTGAGCAGTTCTTC
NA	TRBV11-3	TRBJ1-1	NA	CASSLNRVTEAFF	TGTGCCAGCAGCTTAAACAGGGTCACTGAAGCTTTCTTT
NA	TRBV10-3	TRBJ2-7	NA	CAIRDSGRGAEQYF	TGTGCGATAAGGGACTCGGGGCGAGGGGCCGAGCAGTACTTC
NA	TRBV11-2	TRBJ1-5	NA	CASSLDVGRQNNQPQHF	TGTGCCAGCAGCTTAGATGTCGGGAGACAAAACAATCAGCCCCAGCATTTT
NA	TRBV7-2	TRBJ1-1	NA	CASSLVGAIGTEAFF	TGTGCCAGCAGCTTAGTAGGGGCCATTGGGACTGAAGCTTTCTTT
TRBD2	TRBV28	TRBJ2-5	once	CASGVPGGGRETQYF	TGTGCCAGCGGAGTCCCGGGGGGAGGGCGAGAGACCCAGTACTTC
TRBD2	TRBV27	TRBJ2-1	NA	CASSLFGTSGSGNEQFF	TGTGCCAGCAGTTTATTCGGGACTAGCGGGAGCGGGAATGAGCAGTTCTTC
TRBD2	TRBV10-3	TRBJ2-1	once	CAISVTSGSGEQFF	TGTGCCATCAGCGTAACTAGCGGGAGTGGTGAGCAGTTCTTC
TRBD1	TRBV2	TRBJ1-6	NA	CASRGGGYNSPLHF	TGTGCCAGCCGAGGGGGCGGCTATAATTCACCCCTCCACTTT
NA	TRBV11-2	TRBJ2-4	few	CASTSRNIQYF	TGTGCCAGCACCTCCCGAAACATTCAGTACTTC
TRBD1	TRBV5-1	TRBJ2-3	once	CASRSGQPSTDTQYF	TGCGCCAGCAGATCGGGACAGCCTAGCACAGATACGCAGTATTTT
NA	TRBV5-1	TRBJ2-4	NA	CASSFRDRNSQYF	TGCGCCAGCAGCTTCCGTGACCGAAACAGTCAGTACTTC
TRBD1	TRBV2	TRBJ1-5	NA	CASSEAWDSPGSGFPQHF	TGTGCCAGCAGTGAAGCGTGGGACAGTCCAGGGTCGGGGTTTCCCCAGCATTTT
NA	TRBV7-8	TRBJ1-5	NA	CASSLEGRRGNQPQHF	TGTGCCAGCAGCCTAGAGGGGCGTAGGGGCAATCAGCCCCAGCATTTT
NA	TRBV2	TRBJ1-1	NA	CASLEQDTEAFF	TGTGCCAGCCTTGAACAGGACACTGAAGCTTTCTTT
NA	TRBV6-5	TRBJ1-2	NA	CASSYSRGSYGYTF	TGTGCCAGCAGTTACTCCCGGGGGTCCTATGGCTACACCTTC
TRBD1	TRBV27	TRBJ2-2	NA	CASTQQGSITGELFF	TGTGCCAGCACCCAACAGGGGTCAATCACCGGGGAGCTGTTTTTT
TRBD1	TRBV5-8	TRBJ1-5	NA	CASSRGQGQAGNQPQHF	TGTGCCAGCAGTCGCGGACAGGGTCAGGCGGGCAATCAGCCCCAGCATTTT
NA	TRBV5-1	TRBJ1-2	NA	CASSQAREGYGYTF	TGCGCCAGCAGCCAGGCCCGCGAGGGTTATGGCTACACCTTC
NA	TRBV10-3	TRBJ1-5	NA	CATGSGREQPQHF	TGTGCCACCGGTAGCGGGAGGGAACAGCCCCAGCATTTT
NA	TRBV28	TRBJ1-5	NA	CASSPLGEGQQPQHF	TGTGCCAGCAGTCCCCTCGGGGAGGGACAACAGCCCCAGCATTTT
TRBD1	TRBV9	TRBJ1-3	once	CASSDRQGAGNTIYF	TGTGCCAGCAGCGATCGACAGGGGGCTGGAAACACCATATATTTT
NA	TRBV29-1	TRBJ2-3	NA	CSGCSSAGSADTQYF	TGCAGCGGTTGTTCATCCGCAGGGTCAGCAGATACGCAGTATTTT
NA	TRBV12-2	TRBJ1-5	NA	CASRFCAQGNQPQHF	TGTGCAAGTCGCTTCTGTGCGCAGGGCAATCAGCCCCAGCATTTT
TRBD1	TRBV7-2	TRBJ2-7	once	CASRATGTYEQYF	TGTGCCAGCAGAGCGACAGGGACCTACGAGCAGTACTTC
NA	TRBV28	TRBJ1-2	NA	CASRRGGENYGYTF	TGTGCCAGCAGGAGGGGAGGCGAAAACTATGGCTACACCTTC
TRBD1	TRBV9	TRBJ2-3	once	CASSVGTGGDTQYF	TGTGCCAGCAGCGTAGGGACAGGGGGAGATACGCAGTATTTT